Listed below are T cell receptor beta chains from one sample, sequenced in a study of metastatic and nonmetastatic thyroid tumors. TCRdb redid the clone calls on the PCR reads using MiXCR. The sample records approximately 8,000 clones, around a third being singletons. Sequencing was performed on tumor tissue. The source is a female donor with papillary thyroid cancer or a benign thyroid nodule (not recorded which). Some clones in this sample may be carry-over from other donors' samples. CDR3s include the opening cysteine and the closing phenylalanine or tryptophan. The D gene is left open where the match is weak. A clone size is listed for some rows: how often the clone was seen (once, few, many), or a class if it is expanded.

d_call,cdr3_length,clone_size,v_call,j_call,cdr3_nt,cdr3_aa
TRBD2,15,few,TRBV6-1,TRBJ2-2,TGTGCCAGCACCTTAAGCGGGACGGGCACCGGGGAGCTGTTTTTT,CASTLSGTGTGELFF
TRBD1,18,few,TRBV6-5,TRBJ1-5,TGTGCCAGCAAACAACCCGGACAGGTTAGCGGGAGCAATCAGCCCCAGCATTTT,CASKQPGQVSGSNQPQHF
TRBD2,13,medium-sized,TRBV11-2,TRBJ2-7,TGTGCCAGCAGCGCAGGACTAGCGGGAGATCCGTACTTC,CASSAGLAGDPYF
-,12,large,TRBV2,TRBJ1-1,TGTGCCAGCAGTCCAAACAGGGTCGAAGCTTTCTTT,CASSPNRVEAFF
TRBD2,16,few,TRBV27,TRBJ2-1,TGTGCCAGCAGTCACCGACTAGCGGGAGCCGTAAATGAGCAGTTCTTC,CASSHRLAGAVNEQFF
-,14,once,TRBV20-1,TRBJ1-2,TGCAGTGCTGGCCCTCCCGGGACGGACTATGGCTACACCTTC,CSAGPPGTDYGYTF
-,15,-,TRBV7-9,TRBJ1-2,TGTGCCAGCAGCTACCCAGCCTCCGCTAACTATGGCTACACCTTC,CASSYPASANYGYTF
-,18,-,TRBV11-1,TRBJ2-1,TGTGCCAGCAGCTTAGAAGGCCATAGGGCGGGGGCAAACAATGAGCAGTTCTTC,CASSLEGHRAGANNEQFF
-,15,-,TRBV20-1,TRBJ1-2,TGCAGTGCTAGAGAGGAACAGATGTCTGCCTATGGCTACACCTTC,CSAREEQMSAYGYTF
TRBD2,15,few,TRBV28,TRBJ2-7,TGTGCCAGCAGTTCGACTAGCGGGTTGACCGTCGAGCAGTACTTC,CASSSTSGLTVEQYF
-,17,-,TRBV5-1,TRBJ2-7,TGCGCCAGCAGCCCCCCGCCGGGACACAGGGATTACTACGAGCAGTACTTC,CASSPPPGHRDYYEQYF
TRBD2,15,few,TRBV2,TRBJ2-5,TGTGCCAGCAAGGTGGTAGCGGGAGGGCAAGAGACCCAGTACTTC,CASKVVAGGQETQYF
-,21,many,TRBV28,TRBJ2-1,TGTGCCAGCAGTTTCGAAATAGCCGGGACTTCCCTCTTTAGCTCCTACAATGAGCAGTTCTTC,CASSFEIAGTSLFSSYNEQFF
-,14,-,TRBV7-2,TRBJ2-7,TGTGCCAGCAGCTTGGGGGACCTCTCCTACGAGCAGTACTTC,CASSLGDLSYEQYF